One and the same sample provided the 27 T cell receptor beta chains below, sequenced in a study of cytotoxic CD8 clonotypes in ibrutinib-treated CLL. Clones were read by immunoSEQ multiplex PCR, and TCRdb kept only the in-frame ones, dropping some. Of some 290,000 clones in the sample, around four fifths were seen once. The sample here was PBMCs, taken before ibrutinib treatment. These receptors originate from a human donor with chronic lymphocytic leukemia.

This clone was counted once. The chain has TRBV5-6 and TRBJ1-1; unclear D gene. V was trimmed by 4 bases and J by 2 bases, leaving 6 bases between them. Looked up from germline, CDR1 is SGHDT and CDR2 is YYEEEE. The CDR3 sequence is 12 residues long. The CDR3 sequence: CASSRINTEAFF. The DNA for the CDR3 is TGTGCCAGCAGCCGGATTAACACTGAAGCTTTCTTT.

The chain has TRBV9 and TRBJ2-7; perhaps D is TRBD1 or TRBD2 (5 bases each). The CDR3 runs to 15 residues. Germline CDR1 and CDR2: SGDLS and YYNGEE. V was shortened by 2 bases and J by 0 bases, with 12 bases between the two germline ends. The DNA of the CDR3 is TGTGCCAGCAGCGTTTCAGGGACCCTCTCCTACGAGCAGTACTTC. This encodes CASSVSGTLSYEQYF.

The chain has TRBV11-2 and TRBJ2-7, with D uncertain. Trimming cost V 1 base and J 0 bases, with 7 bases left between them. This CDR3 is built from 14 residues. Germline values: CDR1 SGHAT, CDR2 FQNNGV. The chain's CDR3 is CASSLALYSYEQYF. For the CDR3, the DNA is TGTGCCAGCAGCTTAGCGTTGTACTCCTACGAGCAGTACTTC. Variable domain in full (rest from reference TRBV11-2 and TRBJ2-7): EAGVAQSPRYKIIEKRQSVAFWCNPISGHATLYWYQQILGQGPKLLIQFQNNGVVDDSQLPKDRFSAERLKGVDSTLKIQPAKLEDSAVYLCASSLALYSYEQYFGPGTRLTVT.

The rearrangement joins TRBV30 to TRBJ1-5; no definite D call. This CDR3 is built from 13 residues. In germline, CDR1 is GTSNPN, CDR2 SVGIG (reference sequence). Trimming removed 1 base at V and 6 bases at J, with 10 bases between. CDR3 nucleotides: TGTGCCTGGAGTGGACAATACGGTCAGCCCCAGCATTTT. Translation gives CAWSGQYGQPQHF.

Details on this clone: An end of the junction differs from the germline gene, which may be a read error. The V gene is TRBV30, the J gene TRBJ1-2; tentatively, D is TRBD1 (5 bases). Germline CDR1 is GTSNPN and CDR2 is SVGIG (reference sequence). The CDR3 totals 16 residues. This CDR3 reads CARSPRGALVNYGYTF. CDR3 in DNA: TGTGCCCGGAGTCCTAGGGGCGCTTTAGTCAACTATGGCTACACCTTC.

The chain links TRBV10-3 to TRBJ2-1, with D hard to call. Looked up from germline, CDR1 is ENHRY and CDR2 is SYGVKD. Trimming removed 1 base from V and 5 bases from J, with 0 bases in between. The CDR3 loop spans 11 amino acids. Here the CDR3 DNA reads TGTGCCATCAGTGAGTACAATGAGCAGTTCTTC. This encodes CAISEYNEQFF.

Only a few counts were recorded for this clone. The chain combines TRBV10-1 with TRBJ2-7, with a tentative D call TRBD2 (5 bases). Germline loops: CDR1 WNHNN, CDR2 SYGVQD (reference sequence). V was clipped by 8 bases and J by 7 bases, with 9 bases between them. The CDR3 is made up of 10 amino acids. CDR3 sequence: CASLRREQYF. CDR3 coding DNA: TGCGCCAGCCTGCGGAGGGAGCAGTACTTC.

CDR3 coding DNA: TGTGCCAGCAAAACCTTCAGCGAGCAGTACTTC. Its protein product is CASKTFSEQYF. The V call is TRBV6-5, the J call TRBJ2-7; D is undetermined. CDR3 length equals 11 residues. The V gene's germline CDR1 is MNHEY and CDR2 SVGAGI. The V end was cut by 7 bases, the J end by 6 bases, with 10 bases between.

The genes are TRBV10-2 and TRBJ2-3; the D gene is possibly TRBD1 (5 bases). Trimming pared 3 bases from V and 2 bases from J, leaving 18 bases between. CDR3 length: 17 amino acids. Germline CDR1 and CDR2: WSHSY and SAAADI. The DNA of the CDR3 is TGCGCCAGCAGTGAACTTCAGGGAAATTCCCTCACAGATACGCAGTATTTT. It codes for CASSELQGNSLTDTQYF.

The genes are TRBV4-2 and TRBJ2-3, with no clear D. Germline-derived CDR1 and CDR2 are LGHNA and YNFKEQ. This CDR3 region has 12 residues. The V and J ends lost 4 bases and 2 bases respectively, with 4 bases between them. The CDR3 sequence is CASSPDTDTQYF. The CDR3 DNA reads TGTGCCAGCAGCCCAGACACAGATACGCAGTATTTT.

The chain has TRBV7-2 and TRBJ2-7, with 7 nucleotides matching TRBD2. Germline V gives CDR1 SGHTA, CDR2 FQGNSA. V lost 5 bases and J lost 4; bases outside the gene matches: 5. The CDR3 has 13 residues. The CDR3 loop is CASSQAGRYEQYF. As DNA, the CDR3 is TGTGCCAGCAGCCAAGCGGGGAGGTACGAGCAGTACTTC.

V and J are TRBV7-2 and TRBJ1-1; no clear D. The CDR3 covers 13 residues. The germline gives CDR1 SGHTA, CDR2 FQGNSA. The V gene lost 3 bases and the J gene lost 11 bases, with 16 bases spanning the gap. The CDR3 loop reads CASSFNEGVGAFF. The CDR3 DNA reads TGTGCCAGCAGCTTCAATGAGGGTGTAGGGGCTTTCTTT. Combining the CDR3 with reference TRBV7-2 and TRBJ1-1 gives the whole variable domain GAGVSQSPSNKVTEKGKDVELRCDPISGHTALYWYRQSLGQGLEFLIYFQGNSAPDKSGLPSDRFSAERTGGSVSTLTIQRTQQEDSAVYLCASSFNEGVGAFFGQGTRLTVV.

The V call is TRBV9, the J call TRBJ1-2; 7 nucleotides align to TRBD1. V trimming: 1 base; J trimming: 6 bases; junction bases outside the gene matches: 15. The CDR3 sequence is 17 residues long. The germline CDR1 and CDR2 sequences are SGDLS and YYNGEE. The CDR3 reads CASSVRAGGFMTNGYTF. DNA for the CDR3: TGTGCCAGCAGCGTACGGGCAGGGGGTTTTATGACAAATGGCTACACCTTC.

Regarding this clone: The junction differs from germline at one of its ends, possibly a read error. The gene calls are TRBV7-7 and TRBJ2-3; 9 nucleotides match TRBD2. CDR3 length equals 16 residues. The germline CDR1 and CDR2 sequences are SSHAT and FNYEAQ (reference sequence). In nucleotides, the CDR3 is TGTGCTAGCAGCCCCGTAGCGGGAGCGGTGACAGATACGCAGTATTTT. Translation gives CASSPVAGAVTDTQYF.

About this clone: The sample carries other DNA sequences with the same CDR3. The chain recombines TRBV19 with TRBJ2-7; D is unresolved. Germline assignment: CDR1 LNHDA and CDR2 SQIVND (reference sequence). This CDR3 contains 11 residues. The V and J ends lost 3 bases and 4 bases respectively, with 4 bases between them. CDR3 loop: CASSIGYEQYF. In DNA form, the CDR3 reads TGTGCCAGTAGTATCGGGTACGAGCAGTACTTC.

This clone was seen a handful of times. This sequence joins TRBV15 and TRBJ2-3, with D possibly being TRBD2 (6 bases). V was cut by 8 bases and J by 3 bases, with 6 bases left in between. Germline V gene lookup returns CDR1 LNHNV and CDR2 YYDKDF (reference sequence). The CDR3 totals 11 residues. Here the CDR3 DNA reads TGTGCCACCGGGACTACAGATACGCAGTATTTT. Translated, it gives CATGTTDTQYF.

The CDR3, as DNA: TGTGCCAGCAGCTCTACAGGGTACACTGAAGCTTTCTTT. Its translation: CASSSTGYTEAFF. The J gene is TRBJ1-1, the V gene TRBV7-2, with D possibly matching TRBD1 (6 bases). The CDR3 has 13 amino acids. CDR1 is SGHTA and CDR2 is FQGNSA in the germline V gene. V was shortened by 4 bases and J by 3 bases, with 9 bases between the two germline ends.

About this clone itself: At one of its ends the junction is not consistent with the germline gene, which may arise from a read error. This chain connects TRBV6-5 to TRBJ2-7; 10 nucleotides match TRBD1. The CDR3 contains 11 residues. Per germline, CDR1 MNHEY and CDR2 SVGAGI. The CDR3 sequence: CASSYGTGDSF. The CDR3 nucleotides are TGTGCCAGCAGTTACGGGACAGGGGATTCCTTC.

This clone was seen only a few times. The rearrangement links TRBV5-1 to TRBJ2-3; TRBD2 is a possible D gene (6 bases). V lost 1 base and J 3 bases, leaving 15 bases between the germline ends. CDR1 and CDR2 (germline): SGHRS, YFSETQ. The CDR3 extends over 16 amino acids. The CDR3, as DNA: TGCGCCAGCAGCTTGTCTCCGGGGGACGGGACAGATACGCAGTATTTT. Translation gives CASSLSPGDGTDTQYF. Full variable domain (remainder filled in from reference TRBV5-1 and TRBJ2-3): KAGVTQTPRYLIKTRGQQVTLSCSPISGHRSVSWYQQTPGQGLQFLFEYFSETQRNKGNFPGRFSGRQFSNSRSEMNVSTLELGDSALYLCASSLSPGDGTDTQYFGPGTRLTVL.

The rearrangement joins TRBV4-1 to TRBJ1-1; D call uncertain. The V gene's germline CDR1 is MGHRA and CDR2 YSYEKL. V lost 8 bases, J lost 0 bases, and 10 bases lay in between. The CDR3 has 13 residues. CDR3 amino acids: CASRWQMNTEAFF. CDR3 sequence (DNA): TGCGCCAGCCGCTGGCAGATGAACACTGAAGCTTTCTTT.

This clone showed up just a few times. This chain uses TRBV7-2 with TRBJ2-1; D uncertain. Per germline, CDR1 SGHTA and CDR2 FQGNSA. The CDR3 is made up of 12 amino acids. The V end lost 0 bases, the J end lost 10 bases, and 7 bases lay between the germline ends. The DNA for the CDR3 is TGTGCCAGCAGCTTAGCGCTGGGAGAGCAGTTCTTC. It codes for CASSLALGEQFF. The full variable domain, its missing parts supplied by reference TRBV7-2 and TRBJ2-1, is GAGVSQSPSNKVTEKGKDVELRCDPISGHTALYWYRQSLGQGLEFLIYFQGNSAPDKSGLPSDRFSAERTGGSVSTLTIQRTQQEDSAVYLCASSLALGEQFFGPGTRLTVL.

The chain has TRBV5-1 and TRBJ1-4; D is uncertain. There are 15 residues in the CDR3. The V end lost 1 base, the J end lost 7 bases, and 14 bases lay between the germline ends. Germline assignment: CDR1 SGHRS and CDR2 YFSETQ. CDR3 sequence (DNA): TGCGCCAGCAGCTTGATGTCCAGGTCGCCTGAAAAACTGTTTTTT. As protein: CASSLMSRSPEKLFF.

As DNA, the CDR3 is TGTGCCAGCAGCTCGAAGACAGGGTCAATAGATACGCAGTATTTT. This gives the protein CASSSKTGSIDTQYF. V and J are TRBV5-4 and TRBJ2-3; 7 nucleotides agree with TRBD1. The CDR3 loop spans 15 amino acids. Germline CDR1 reads SGHNT; CDR2 reads YYREEE (reference sequence). Trimming took 3 bases from V and 5 from J; bases not matched to a gene: 9.

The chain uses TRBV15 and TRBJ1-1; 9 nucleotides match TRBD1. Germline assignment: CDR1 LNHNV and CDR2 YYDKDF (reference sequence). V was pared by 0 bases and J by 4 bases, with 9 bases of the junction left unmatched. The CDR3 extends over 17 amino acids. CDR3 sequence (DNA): TGTGCCACCAGCAGAGATAGGACAGGGGTGGTGGGCACTGAAGCTTTCTTT. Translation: CATSRDRTGVVGTEAFF.

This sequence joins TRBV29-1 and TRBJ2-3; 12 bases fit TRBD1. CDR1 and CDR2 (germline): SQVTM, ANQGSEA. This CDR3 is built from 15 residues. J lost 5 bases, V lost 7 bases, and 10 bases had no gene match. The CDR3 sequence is CSGRGTGGVVDTQYF. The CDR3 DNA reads TGCAGCGGGAGGGGGACAGGGGGCGTGGTAGATACGCAGTATTTT.

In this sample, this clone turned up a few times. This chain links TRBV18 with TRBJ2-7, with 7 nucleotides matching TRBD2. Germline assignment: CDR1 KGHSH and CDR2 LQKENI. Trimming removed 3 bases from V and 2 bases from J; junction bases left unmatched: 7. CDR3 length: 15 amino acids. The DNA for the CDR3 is TGTGCCAGCTCACCTAGCGGGCTAGCCGCCTACGAGCAGTACTTC. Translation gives CASSPSGLAAYEQYF.

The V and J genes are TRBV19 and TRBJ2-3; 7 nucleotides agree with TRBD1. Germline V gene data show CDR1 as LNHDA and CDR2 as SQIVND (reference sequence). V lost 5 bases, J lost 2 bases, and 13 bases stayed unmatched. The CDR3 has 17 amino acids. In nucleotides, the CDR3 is TGTGCCAGTAGTCTAAAAAGGGACAGCGGCCCCACAGATACGCAGTATTTT. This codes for CASSLKRDSGPTDTQYF.